The clone carrying this T cell receptor beta chain occurred once. The data are from a study of technical replicates of blood from a few donors. Clones were sequenced by immunoSEQ multiplex PCR, and TCRdb holds only the in-frame ones, with some missing. The profile shows about 66,000 clones, 95% to 98% of them singletons. CDR1 and CDR2 from the germline V gene are SGHTA and FQGNSA. The V and J ends lost 1 base and 1 base respectively, with 9 bases between them. The CDR3 spans 15 residues. The sequence came from a human donor in good health. The sequenced material came from T cells isolated from PBMCs. V is TRBV7-2 and J is TRBJ2-3; possibly TRBD2 for D (5 bases). In DNA, the CDR3 is TGTGCCAGCAGCTTAGGCGGGCAGGGCACAGATACGCAGTATTTT. Translated: CASSLGGQGTDTQYF.